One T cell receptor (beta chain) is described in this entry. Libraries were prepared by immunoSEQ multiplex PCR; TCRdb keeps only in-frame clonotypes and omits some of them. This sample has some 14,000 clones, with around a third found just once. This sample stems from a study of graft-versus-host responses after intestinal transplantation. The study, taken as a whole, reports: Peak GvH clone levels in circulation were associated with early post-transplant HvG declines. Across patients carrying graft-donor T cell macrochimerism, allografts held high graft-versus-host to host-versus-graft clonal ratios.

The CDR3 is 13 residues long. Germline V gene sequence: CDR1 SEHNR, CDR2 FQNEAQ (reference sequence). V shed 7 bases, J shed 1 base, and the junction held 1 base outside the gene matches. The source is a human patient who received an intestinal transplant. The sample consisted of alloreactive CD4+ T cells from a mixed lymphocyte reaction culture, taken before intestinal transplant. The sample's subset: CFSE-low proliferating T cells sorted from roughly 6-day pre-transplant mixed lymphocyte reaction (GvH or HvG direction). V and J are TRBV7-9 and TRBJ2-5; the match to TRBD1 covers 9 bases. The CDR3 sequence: CASTQGAQETQYF. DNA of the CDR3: TGTGCCAGCACACAGGGGGCCCAAGAGACCCAGTACTTC.